This T cell receptor (beta chain) was captured by sequencing in a study of identical twins' blood T cells. The CDR3 contains 12 residues. CDR1 and CDR2 (germline): LGHNT, FRNRAP. Trimming pared 7 bases from V and 9 bases from J, leaving 13 bases between. Each CDR3 protein gets one entry after TCRdb re-called the 5' RACE reads with MiXCR. This sample has 400,000 or so distinct CDR3 sequences; under 30% occur once, and the top ten carry approximately 6.6%. A word on this clonotype: The antigen remains unidentified.

Study-level results: Shared CDR3 clonotype counts between two donors mainly tracked the product of their cloneset sizes, twins included.

The source material was PBMCs. The chain couples TRBV12-5 to TRBJ1-5; D may be TRBD1 (6 bases). This receptor was identified in a woman aged 18-55 years in good health. CDR3 in DNA: TGTGCTAGTGCCAGACAGGTCGCGCCCCAGCATTTT. Translating it yields CASARQVAPQHF.